What follows are 12 T cell receptor beta chains derived from one specimen sequenced in a study of CD8 T cells in Susac syndrome. Random hexamers were used to reverse transcribe about 0.5 to 1 ug of RNA. In TCRdb, the immunoSEQ multiplex PCR reads were re-called with MiXCR into one record per CDR3 protein. Of 150,000 to 200,000 distinct CDR3 sequences in the sample, 91% are singletons; the top ten hold around 0.1%. The specimen was CD4+ T cells from PBMCs. Receptors were obtained from a human donor with Susac syndrome.

This chain links TRBV12-3 or TRBV12-4 with TRBJ2-1; 10 bases are shared with TRBD2. The ends lost 3 bases at V and 7 bases at J; junction bases unmatched: 6. The CDR3 is made up of 15 amino acids. This CDR3 reads CASSFPSGRGNEQFF. Here the CDR3 DNA reads TGTGCCAGCAGTTTTCCCAGCGGGAGGGGGAATGAGCAGTTCTTC.

The gene calls are TRBV5-1 and TRBJ1-1, with a weak D call TRBD1 (6 bases). The germline V gene has CDR1 SGHRS and CDR2 YFSETQ. The CDR3 sequence is 14 residues long. Trimming cost V 7 bases and J 0 bases, with 13 bases left between them. This CDR3 reads CASAEQGMNTEAFF. The CDR3 DNA is TGCGCCAGCGCCGAACAGGGCATGAACACTGAAGCTTTCTTT.

This clonotype has just one count. This chain joins TRBV3-1 and TRBJ2-1; 7 bases map to TRBD2. CDR3 length: 13 amino acids. V lost 10 bases to trimming and J lost 7 bases; unmatched junction nucleotides: 10. CDR1 and CDR2 (germline): LGHDT, YNNKEL (reference sequence). CDR3 nucleotide sequence: TGTGCCACGTCCAGCGGGGCTGCAAATGAGCAGTTCTTC. Translating gives CATSSGAANEQFF.

This clonotype is a singleton in its sample. The J gene is TRBJ2-1, the V gene TRBV10-3, with 8 bases fitting TRBD1. The germline V gene encodes CDR1 ENHRY and CDR2 SYGVKD. Losses at the gene ends were 8 bases for V and 5 bases for J; bases not matched to a gene: 8. CDR3 length: 14 residues. CDR3 in DNA: TGTGCCATCCGAGGACAGGGAATTGACAATGAGCAGTTCTTC. Translating gives CAIRGQGIDNEQFF.

The chain recombines TRBV12-3 or TRBV12-4 with TRBJ2-5; tentatively, D is TRBD2 (6 bases). Trimming stripped 6 bases from V and 1 base from J, with 15 bases between. The CDR3 totals 15 residues. The chain's CDR3 is CASSAGTAFQETQYF. CDR3 DNA sequence: TGTGCCAGCAGCGCTGGGACTGCGTTCCAAGAGACCCAGTACTTC.

V is TRBV12-3 or TRBV12-4 and J is TRBJ2-7, with TRBD2 matching 8 bases. With V trimmed by 0 bases and J by 7 bases, 14 bases remained unmatched. This CDR3 contains 17 residues. CDR3 protein: CASSLALAGGFRGEQYF. The DNA of the CDR3 is TGTGCCAGCAGTTTAGCCCTGGCGGGGGGCTTCCGAGGGGAGCAGTACTTC.

Only a few counts were recorded for this clonotype. The V and J genes are TRBV24-1 and TRBJ2-1, with D unclear. This CDR3 has 15 amino acids. CDR1 and CDR2 (germline): KGHDR, SFDVKD. The germline V and J ends were trimmed by 4 bases and 6 bases, with 15 bases remaining between them. The CDR3 DNA reads as TGTGCCACCAGTGACCCGGGTCCTAAGGGCAATGAGCAGTTCTTC. Translation: CATSDPGPKGNEQFF.

This clonotype has just one count. The chain recombines TRBV7-9 with TRBJ2-3, with 7 nucleotides matching TRBD2. The CDR3 loop spans 15 amino acids. Germline V gene sequence: CDR1 SEHNR, CDR2 FQNEAQ (reference sequence). V shed 6 bases, J shed 4 bases, and the junction held 10 bases outside the gene matches. CDR3 DNA sequence: TGTGCCAGCAGGCACGCGGGAGCTGGGGCAGATACGCAGTATTTT. It specifies CASRHAGAGADTQYF.

This clonotype was counted a few times. The chain recombines TRBV4-2 with TRBJ2-7, with D uncertain. V lost 0 bases and J lost 2, with 11 bases in between. This CDR3 comprises 15 residues. CDR1 is LGHNA and CDR2 is YNFKEQ in the germline V gene. The CDR3 DNA reads as TGTGCCAGCAGCCAAGATTCACCCTTCACCTACGAGCAGTACTTC. Translated: CASSQDSPFTYEQYF.

The chain is built from TRBV18 and TRBJ2-7; D perhaps matches TRBD1 (6 bases). CDR3 length: 14 amino acids. The germline V gene encodes CDR1 KGHSH and CDR2 LQKENI. V was cut by 2 bases and J by 2 bases, with 10 bases left in between. The CDR3 protein is CASSPRDTAYEQYF. The CDR3 region has the DNA TGTGCCAGCTCACCAAGGGACACCGCCTACGAGCAGTACTTC.

The chain links TRBV5-1 to TRBJ2-1, with D uncertain. In germline, CDR1 is SGHRS, CDR2 YFSETQ. The CDR3 runs 16 residues. With 0 bases removed from V and 0 bases from J, the gap between germline ends came to 10 bases. The CDR3 nucleotides read TGCGCCAGCAGCTTGGGAGGCCCACCCTCCTACAATGAGCAGTTCTTC. Translating gives CASSLGGPPSYNEQFF.

The gene calls are TRBV5-4 and TRBJ2-3; 10 bases align to TRBD1. Looked up from germline, CDR1 is SGHNT and CDR2 is YYREEE (reference sequence). V trimming: 4 bases; J trimming: 1 base; junction bases outside the gene matches: 12. The CDR3 length is 18 residues. CDR3 amino acids: CASSGRDRGPTGTDTQYF. CDR3 sequence (DNA): TGTGCCAGCAGCGGCCGGGACAGGGGCCCTACCGGCACAGATACGCAGTATTTT. Looking up the rest from reference TRBV5-4 and TRBJ2-3 gives the full variable domain: ETGVTQSPTHLIKTRGQQVTLRCSSQSGHNTVSWYQQALGQGPQFIFQYYREEENGRGNFPPRFSGLQFPNYSSELNVNALELDDSALYLCASSGRDRGPTGTDTQYFGPGTRLTVL.